Sequencing of this TCR beta chain was carried out in a study of blood T cell repertoires in COVID-19. Study summary: Both acute and convalescent COVID-19 samples were obtained from the United States, Italy and Spain. T cells, B-cell-depleted T cells, or PBMCs provided the cDNA or gDNA that served as material.

Per the authors' pipeline: Scientists estimated how many nucleated cells there were by amplifying reference gene primers. Method: immunoSEQ multiplex PCR; TCRdb's copy keeps in-frame clones and lacks some. The V and J calls and the clone size are those of that table, but D and trimming were determined from the DNA. The sample includes some 330,000 clones, roughly 90% of them seen just once. Germline CDR1 and CDR2: MNHEY and SMNVEV (reference sequence). Trimming left V 6 bases short and J 7 bases short, with 18 bases between. This CDR3 is 14 amino acids long. The chain is built from TRBV27 and TRBJ1-1, with D possibly matching TRBD1 (6 bases). Sequences were obtained from peripheral blood. This TCR was recovered from a woman in her forties or fifties with active or convalescent COVID-19. This CDR3 is CASSNLPDSLEAFF. CDR3 DNA: TGTGCCAGCAGCAACCTACCGGACAGTCTTGAAGCTTTCTTT.